The entry below describes one T cell receptor (beta chain). Its antigen is currently unknown. Using immunoSEQ multiplex PCR, the repertoire was profiled, and TCRdb retains in-frame clones only, with some absent. The profile shows fewer than 25,000 clones, around 84% of them singletons. The data originate from a study of STAT5B mutations in CD4+ large granular lymphocyte leukemia. The study's findings and limits: 8/27 top patient clones versus 2/35 control clones were TRBV06-family. Higher CD4+ than CD8+ T-LGLL clonality might reflect small sample size.

Germline V gene lookup returns CDR1 SNHLY and CDR2 FYNNEI. V lost 9 bases, J lost 0 bases, and 18 bases lay in between. The CDR3 has 16 amino acids. This receptor was obtained from a human donor in good health. The sequenced material came from CD4+ T cells from blood buffy coats. The J gene is TRBJ2-1, the V gene TRBV2; D is possibly TRBD2 (5 bases). CDR3 region: CASISGGWSSYNEQFF. The CDR3 DNA follows: TGTGCCAGTATCAGCGGAGGCTGGAGCTCCTACAATGAGCAGTTCTTC.